This T cell receptor (beta chain) is drawn from a study of cytomegalovirus exposure and HLA in healthy donors. Across the study: Of the donors genotyped, several hundred in all, around 77% fell in the Caucasian-associated ancestry cluster. Study conclusions and caveats: The authors confirmed in vitro that a few CMV-associated chains were specific for CMV antigens.

The PCR ran on 60 Vbeta and 13 Jbeta primers. Clones were sequenced by immunoSEQ multiplex PCR, and TCRdb holds only the in-frame ones, with some missing. The sample comprises 150,000 to 200,000 clones, about 85% of which are singletons, and 6.3% rests with the top ten. There are 14 residues in the CDR3. On this clone: Its antigen is not identified.

J is TRBJ1-1 and V is TRBV21-1; the table's TRBD1 call for D was not verified on the DNA. TRBV21-1 is noted as a pseudogene. This TCR was recovered from a male donor in good health and CMV-seropositive. Sequencing was carried out using PBMCs. CDR3 nucleotides: TGTGCCAGCAGCGACAGGCGGCTGAACACTGAAGCTTTCTTT. It codes for CASSDRRLNTEAFF.